The 9 T cell receptor beta chains below come from one sample, sequenced in a study of OX40 agonist ivuxolimab in advanced cancers. Repertoires were generated with immunoSEQ multiplex PCR, while TCRdb's copy carries only in-frame clones and drops some. The sample consists of about 20,000 clones, about 89% of them appearing once. The sample here was CD4+ or CD8+ T cells sorted from blood, taken in a trial of the OX40 agonist ivuxolimab. Every receptor here comes from an adult with an advanced solid tumor such as melanoma, head and neck, liver or kidney cancer.

The chain combines TRBV19 with TRBJ2-7, with D possibly TRBD2 on 5 matching bases. Germline-derived CDR1 and CDR2 are LNHDA and SQIVND (reference sequence). The CDR3 has 14 residues. Trimming took off 4 bases at V and 2 bases at J, with 12 bases between the two ends. In DNA, the CDR3 is TGTGCCAGTAGTAGCCACAACGGGGCCTACGAGCAGTACTTC. Translated, it gives CASSSHNGAYEQYF.

The chain uses TRBV4-1 and TRBJ1-1; 7 nucleotides agree with TRBD1. The ends lost 1 base at V and 4 bases at J; junction bases unmatched: 6. The CDR3 extends over 15 amino acids. Germline V gene sequence: CDR1 MGHRA, CDR2 YSYEKL. The CDR3 DNA reads as TGCGCCAGCAGCCAAGTGGTAGGGGGCTTCACTGAAGCTTTCTTT. Encoded protein: CASSQVVGGFTEAFF.

V and J are TRBV7-2 and TRBJ2-3, with TRBD2 identical over 9 bases. After removal of 5 bases from V and 4 bases from J, the junction contained 10 bases not matched to a gene. Germline V CDR1 and CDR2: SGHTA, FQGNSA. CDR3 length: 16 residues. CDR3 protein: CASSIRAGGQPDTQYF. The CDR3 DNA reads as TGTGCCAGCAGCATAAGAGCGGGGGGCCAGCCAGATACGCAGTATTTT.

The genes are TRBV7-8 and TRBJ1-1, with unresolved D. CDR1 and CDR2 from the germline V gene are SGHVS and FQNEAQ. With 1 base removed from V and 4 bases from J, the gap between germline ends came to 16 bases. This CDR3 is 16 amino acids long. This chain's CDR3 is CASSLDFWGEVTEAFF. For the CDR3, the DNA is TGTGCCAGCAGCTTAGATTTCTGGGGAGAAGTCACTGAAGCTTTCTTT.

The V gene is TRBV6-5, the J gene TRBJ2-3; D might be TRBD2 (5 bases). CDR3 length: 14 amino acids. The ends were cut back, 2 bases at V and 2 bases at J, with 8 bases in the middle. CDR1 and CDR2 from the germline V gene are MNHEY and SVGAGI. CDR3 loop: CASSYALATDTQYF. The CDR3 DNA sequence: TGTGCCAGCAGTTACGCCCTAGCCACAGATACGCAGTATTTT.

The rearrangement joins TRBV6-5 to TRBJ2-3; 8 bases are a match to TRBD1. Germline CDR1 reads MNHEY; CDR2 reads SVGAGI. With V trimmed by 6 bases and J by 0 bases, 5 bases remained unmatched. The CDR3 runs 15 residues. The CDR3 nucleotides are TGTGCCAGCAGCGTCAGGGGGCGAAGCACAGATACGCAGTATTTT. This codes for CASSVRGRSTDTQYF.

The chain links TRBV2 to TRBJ1-2; D gene uncertain. Germline V gives CDR1 SNHLY, CDR2 FYNNEI. The CDR3 has 13 amino acids. The V end was cut by 1 base, the J end by 3 bases, with 6 bases between. The CDR3, as DNA: TGTGCCAGCAGTGAAGAAACTTACTATGGCTACACCTTC. Translating it yields CASSEETYYGYTF.

The chain has TRBV6-6 and TRBJ2-1, with D possibly called TRBD1 or TRBD2 (5 bases each). V lost 4 bases to trimming and J lost 0 bases, with 13 bases between them. Looked up from germline, CDR1 is MNHNY and CDR2 is SVGAGI (reference sequence). The CDR3 sequence is 16 residues long. CDR3 region: CASSSARGGSYNEQFF. The CDR3 bases are TGTGCCAGCAGTTCCGCGAGGGGTGGCTCCTACAATGAGCAGTTCTTC.

The rearrangement uses TRBV29-1 and TRBJ2-5; 8 bases are shared with TRBD1. The germline CDR1 and CDR2 sequences are SQVTM and ANQGSEA. This CDR3 is built from 14 residues. The V segment lost 5 bases and the J segment 5 bases; nucleotides outside the gene matches: 10. CDR3 nucleotides: TGCAGCGTTACCTCCGACAGGGGAAGGGAGACCCAGTACTTC. Translated: CSVTSDRGRETQYF.